The clone carrying this TCR beta chain appeared many times. Its antigen is as yet unknown. This record comes from a study of metastatic and nonmetastatic thyroid tumors. Overall study context: Thyroid patients, malignant and benign, had repertoires compared across blood and tumor or nodule tissue.

Notes on the study in general: In blood and tumor, TCR beta diversity was reportedly significantly higher in malignant thyroid tumors than in benign nodules.

Every patient underwent thyroid surgery untreated. MiXCR reprocessed the PCR reads for TCRdb. The sample lists over 25,000 clones; roughly a tenth were seen once. The germline CDR1 and CDR2 sequences are DFQATT and SNEGSKA (reference sequence). The CDR3 length is 13 residues. V was clipped by 2 bases and J by 7 bases, with 12 bases between them. The sequencing input was blood. This chain uses TRBV20-1 with TRBJ2-1, with D unresolved. This receptor was identified in a female donor with papillary thyroid cancer or a benign thyroid nodule (not recorded which). Some clones in this sample may be carry-over from other donors' samples. The CDR3 spells CSARQRSFNEQFF. In nucleotides, the CDR3 is TGCAGTGCTAGACAACGGTCCTTTAATGAGCAGTTCTTC.